This T cell receptor (beta chain) was identified during a study of regulatory T cells in long-lasting Graves disease. Findings and caveats of the study: Accuracy might have suffered from few samples. Repertoires from persistent disease leaned toward TRBV28, TRBJ1-2 and TRBJ2-5.

This CDR3 comprises 12 residues. With 6 bases removed from V and 5 bases from J, the gap between germline ends came to 10 bases. This clonotype was detected ten times or more. Its matching antigen is unknown. The time point was: persistent/refractory GD, antithyroid drugs over 5 years with positive TRAb. Preparation of the TCR library used RNA extracted from PBMCs. Arm-PCR of CDR3 regions and iRepertoire HTBI primers were the basis on which TCR beta libraries were built. Per the study methods: Overall, samples carried more than 55 TRBV and more than 13 TRBJ segments. TCRdb reprocessed the multiplex PCR reads via MiXCR and lists one record per CDR3 protein. The V and J calls reflect TCRdb's pipeline rather than the authors' work. The sample shows about 470,000 distinct CDR3 sequences, roughly 20% of them seen only once.

V gene TRBV12-3 or TRBV12-4 combines with J gene TRBJ1-1, with no clear D. The sample was peripheral blood mononuclear cells (PBMCs), taken when the disease was refractory, from a patient treated with antithyroid drugs. This receptor was taken from a female donor with Graves disease. For the CDR3, the DNA is TGTGCCAGCAGCACCCTCCGTACTGAAGCTTTCTTT. Amino acids: CASSTLRTEAFF.